This record looks at one T cell receptor beta chain sequence and its context. The antigen is unknown. The data were taken from a study of T cells in localized non-small cell lung cancer. Study results and limitations: Appearances in adjacent lung were noted for a median approximately 58 of the top 100 tumor clones. Longer overall survival associated with higher blood T cell density; shorter survival with higher adjacent-lung clonality. It remains possible that heterogeneity exists, since only one tumor region was sequenced. In uninvolved adjacent lung, T cell clonality reached its highest value, exceeding tumor.

This CDR3 spans 14 amino acids. Germline assignment: CDR1 LGHNT and CDR2 FRNRAP. The V gene lost 5 bases and the J gene lost 3 bases, with 11 bases spanning the gap. Generated by immunoSEQ multiplex PCR, the TCRdb table keeps only in-frame clones and is missing some. The sample lists nearly 25,000 clones; 80% to 95% were seen once. The clonotype comes from a woman aged 35 to 70 with stage I lung adenocarcinoma. This specimen was peripheral blood, taken before any cancer treatment. The chain combines TRBV12-5 with TRBJ1-5; D is unclear. In nucleotides, the CDR3 is TGTGCTAGTGGTATGGACCCTTTCAATCAGCCCCAGCATTTT. This codes for CASGMDPFNQPQHF.